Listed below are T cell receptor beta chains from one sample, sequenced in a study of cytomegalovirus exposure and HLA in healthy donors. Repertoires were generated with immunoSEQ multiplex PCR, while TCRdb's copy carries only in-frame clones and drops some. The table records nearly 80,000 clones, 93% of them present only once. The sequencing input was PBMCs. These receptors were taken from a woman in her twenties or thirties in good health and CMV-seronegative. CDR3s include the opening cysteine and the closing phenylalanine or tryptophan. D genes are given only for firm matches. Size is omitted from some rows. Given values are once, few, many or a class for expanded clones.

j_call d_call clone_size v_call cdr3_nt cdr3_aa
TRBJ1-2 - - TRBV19 TGTGCCAGTAGTATAGATTCGGGAACGTCGGGAGGCTACACCTTC CASSIDSGTSGGYTF
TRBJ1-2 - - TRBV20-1 TGCAGTGCTAGAGGGCAGGCCGCCACCTTC CSARGQAATF
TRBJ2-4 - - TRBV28 TGTGCCAGCAGTTTAGGACAACCTAACATTCAGTACTTC CASSLGQPNIQYF
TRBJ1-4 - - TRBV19 TGTGCCAGTAGTATAGATCGGGGACTTGGAAATGAAAAACTGTTTTTT CASSIDRGLGNEKLFF
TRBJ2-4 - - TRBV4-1 TGCGCCAGCAGCCAAGAGCAGGGAATAGTAAACATTCAGTACTTC CASSQEQGIVNIQYF
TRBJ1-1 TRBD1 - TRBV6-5 TGTGCCAGCAGTTACTCGACGGGACAGCTTGAAGCTTTCTTT CASSYSTGQLEAFF
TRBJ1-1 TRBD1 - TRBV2 TGTGCCAGCAGGACAGGGGGGAACACTGAAGCTTTCTTT CASRTGGNTEAFF
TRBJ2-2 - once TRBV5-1 TGCGCCAGCACCCTTGGGGGGACGAACACCGGGGAGCTGTTTTTT CASTLGGTNTGELFF
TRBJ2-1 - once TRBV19 TGTGCCAGTAGTAGGGGGGGCGGCTCCTACAATGAGCAGTTCTTC CASSRGGGSYNEQFF
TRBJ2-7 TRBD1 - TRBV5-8 TGTGCCAGCAGCCGCCCCGGACAGGGGCTCTCCTACGAGCAGTACTTC CASSRPGQGLSYEQYF
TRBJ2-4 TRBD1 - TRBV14 TGTGCCAGCAGCCAAGATGGGACAGCCTTAGCCAAAAACATTCAGTACTTC CASSQDGTALAKNIQYF
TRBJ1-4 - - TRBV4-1 TGCGCCAGCAGCCAACGCAGGCTAATGGGTGAAAAACTGTTTTTT CASSQRRLMGEKLFF
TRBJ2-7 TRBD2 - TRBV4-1 TGCGCCAGCAGCCAAGAGGGAGCGGGAGTTTACGAGCAGTACTTC CASSQEGAGVYEQYF
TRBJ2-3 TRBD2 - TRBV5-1 TGCGCCAGCAGCTTGGAGGGACTAGCGAAGTTCACAGATACGCAGTATTTT CASSLEGLAKFTDTQYF
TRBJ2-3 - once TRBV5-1 TGCGCCAGCAGCGGGGGGGCGAGGTCCGCAGATACGCAGTATTTT CASSGGARSADTQYF
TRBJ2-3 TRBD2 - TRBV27 TGTGCCAGCAGTGGGGGACTAGCGGTGTCAGATACGCAGTATTTT CASSGGLAVSDTQYF
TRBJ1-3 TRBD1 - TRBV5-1 TGCGCCAGCAGCTTGGGGTCGTGGCAGGGGGACCTCAGCTCTGGAAACACCATATATTTT CASSLGSWQGDLSSGNTIYF
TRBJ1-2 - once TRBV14 TGTGCCAGCAGCCAACGGATAGGGGTTGGCTACACCTTC CASSQRIGVGYTF
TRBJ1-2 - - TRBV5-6 TGTGCCAGCAGCTTACCACAGGTTTCCTATGGCTACACCTTC CASSLPQVSYGYTF
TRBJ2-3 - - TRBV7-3 TGTGCCAGCAGCTTAAAACCGGGCACAGATACGCAGTATTTT CASSLKPGTDTQYF
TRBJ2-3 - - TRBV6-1 TGTGCCAGCAGGGAACAGGGTATCTTCGGCACAGATACGCAGTATTTT CASREQGIFGTDTQYF
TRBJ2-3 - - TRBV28 TGTGCCAGCAGTTCTCCCCCGGGGGGCACAGATACGCAGTATTTT CASSSPPGGTDTQYF
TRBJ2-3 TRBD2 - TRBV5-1 TGCGCCAGCAGCCTAACGGGGGGGAATACAGATACGCAGTATTTT CASSLTGGNTDTQYF
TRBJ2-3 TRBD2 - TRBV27 TGTGCCAGTAGGCGGGAGGGCCGGAGAGATACGCAGTATTTT CASRREGRRDTQYF
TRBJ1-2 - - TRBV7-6 TGTGCCAGCAGCTTAATGTTGAGCTATGGCTACACCTTC CASSLMLSYGYTF
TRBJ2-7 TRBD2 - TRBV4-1 TGCGCCAGCAGGGCCAGCGGGACGTACGAGCAGTACTTC CASRASGTYEQYF
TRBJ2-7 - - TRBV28 TGTGCCAGCAGTTCCCGGGCCTACGAGCAGTACTTC CASSSRAYEQYF
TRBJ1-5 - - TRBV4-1 TGCGCCAGCAGCCAAGATATCAGAACAGACAATCAGCCCCAGCATTTT CASSQDIRTDNQPQHF
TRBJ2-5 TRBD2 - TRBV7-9 TGTGCCAGCAGCTTAGTACTAGCGGGGGGGATGTACCAAGAGACCCAGTACTTC CASSLVLAGGMYQETQYF
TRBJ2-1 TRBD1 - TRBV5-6 TGTGCCAGCAGCAGAGGGACAGGGGTAAGGGGAAATGAGCAGTTCTTC CASSRGTGVRGNEQFF
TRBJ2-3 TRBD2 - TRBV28 TGTGCCACCCGCTCGGCGGGGGGGCCAGGGAGAGATACGCAGTATTTT CATRSAGGPGRDTQYF
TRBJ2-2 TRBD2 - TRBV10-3 TGTGCCATCAGTGACTCCGGACTAGCGGGAGTGGCCGGGGAGCTGTTTTTT CAISDSGLAGVAGELFF
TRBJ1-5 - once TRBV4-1 TGCGCCAGCAGCCAAGGGTTAGCAGGGTTGTCTCTGGTCCTGGGCAATCAGCCCCAGCATTTT CASSQGLAGLSLVLGNQPQHF
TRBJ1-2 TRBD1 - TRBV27 TGTGCCAGCAAGTGGACAGGGGGCGCTCACTATGGCTACACCTTC CASKWTGGAHYGYTF
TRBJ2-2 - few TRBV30 TGTGCCTGGAGTGGGTTAGTTCGGGGGAGGCGACCTAACATCGGGGAGCTGTTTTTT CAWSGLVRGRRPNIGELFF
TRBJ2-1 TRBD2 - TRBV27 TGTGCCAGCAGTTCACGGACTAGCGGGAGGGGGAGTGAGCAGTTCTTC CASSSRTSGRGSEQFF
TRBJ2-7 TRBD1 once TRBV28 TGTGCCAGCAGTACAGGGGGGAGCTCCTACGAGCAGTACTTC CASSTGGSSYEQYF
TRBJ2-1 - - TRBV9 TGTGCCAGCAGCGTAGGAAGTAGCATGAATGAGCAGTTCTTC CASSVGSSMNEQFF
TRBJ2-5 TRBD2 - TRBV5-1 TGCGCCAGCAGCCAGGGACTAGCGGGAGGAGAGACCCAGTACTTC CASSQGLAGGETQYF
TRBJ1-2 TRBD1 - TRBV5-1 TGCGCCAGCAGCGCACGACAGGGAAACTATGGCTACACCTTC CASSARQGNYGYTF
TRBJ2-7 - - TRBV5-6 TGTGCCAGCAGCTTAAGGTGGAGGGTTCCCTACGAGCAGTACTTC CASSLRWRVPYEQYF
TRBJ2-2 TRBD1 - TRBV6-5 TGTGCCAGCAGTTACCCACAGGGGGCGCGCACCGGGGAGCTGTTTTTT CASSYPQGARTGELFF
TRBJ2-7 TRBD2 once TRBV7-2 TGTGCCAGCACCTATAGGACTAGCGGGGGGCTCGAGCAGTACTTC CASTYRTSGGLEQYF
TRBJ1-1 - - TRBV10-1 TGCGCCAGCAGTGAATTACGCACAGGGTTCACTGAAGCTTTCTTT CASSELRTGFTEAFF